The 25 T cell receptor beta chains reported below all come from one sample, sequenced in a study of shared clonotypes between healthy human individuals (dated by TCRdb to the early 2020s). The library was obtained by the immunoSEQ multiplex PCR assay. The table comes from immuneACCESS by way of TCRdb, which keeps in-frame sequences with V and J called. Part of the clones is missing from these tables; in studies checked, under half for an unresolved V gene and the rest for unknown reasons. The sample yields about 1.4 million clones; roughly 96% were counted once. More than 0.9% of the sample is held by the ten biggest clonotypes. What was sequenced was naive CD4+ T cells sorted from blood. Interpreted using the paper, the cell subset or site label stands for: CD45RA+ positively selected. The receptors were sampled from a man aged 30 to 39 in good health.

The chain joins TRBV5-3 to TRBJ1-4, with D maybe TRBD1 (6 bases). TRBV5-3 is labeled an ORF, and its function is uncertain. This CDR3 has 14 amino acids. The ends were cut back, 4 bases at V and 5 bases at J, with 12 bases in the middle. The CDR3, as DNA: TGTGCCAGAAGCCGACAGGACCTGAATGAAAAACTGTTTTTT. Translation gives CARSRQDLNEKLFF.

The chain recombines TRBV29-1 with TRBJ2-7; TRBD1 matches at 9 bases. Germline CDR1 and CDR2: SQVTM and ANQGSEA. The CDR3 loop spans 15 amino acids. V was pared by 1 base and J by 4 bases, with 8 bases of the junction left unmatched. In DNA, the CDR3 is TGCAGCGTTGAAGGTGGACAGGGGAGGCGGTACGAGCAGTACTTC. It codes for CSVEGGQGRRYEQYF.

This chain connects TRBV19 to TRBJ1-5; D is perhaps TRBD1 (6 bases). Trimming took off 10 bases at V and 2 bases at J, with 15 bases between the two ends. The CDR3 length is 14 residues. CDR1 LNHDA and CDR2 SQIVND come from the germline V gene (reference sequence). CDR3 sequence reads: CATRGPDRNQPQHF. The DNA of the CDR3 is TGTGCCACCCGGGGGCCGGACCGCAATCAGCCCCAGCATTTT.

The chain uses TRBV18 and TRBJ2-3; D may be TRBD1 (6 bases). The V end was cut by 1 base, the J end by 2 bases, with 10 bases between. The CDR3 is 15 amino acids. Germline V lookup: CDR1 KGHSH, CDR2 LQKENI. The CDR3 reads CASSPQQGYTDTQYF. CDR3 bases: TGTGCCAGCTCACCACAACAGGGATACACAGATACGCAGTATTTT.

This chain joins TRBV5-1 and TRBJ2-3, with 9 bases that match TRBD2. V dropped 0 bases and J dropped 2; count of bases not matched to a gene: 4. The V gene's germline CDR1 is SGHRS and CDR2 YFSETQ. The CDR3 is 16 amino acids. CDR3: CASSLDLAGNTDTQYF. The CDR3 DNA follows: TGCGCCAGCAGCTTGGACCTAGCGGGGAACACAGATACGCAGTATTTT.

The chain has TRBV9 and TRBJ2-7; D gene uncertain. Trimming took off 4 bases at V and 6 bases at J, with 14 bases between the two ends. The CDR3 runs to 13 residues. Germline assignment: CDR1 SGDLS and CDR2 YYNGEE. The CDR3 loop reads CASSIQTSSEQYF. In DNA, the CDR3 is TGTGCCAGCAGCATACAGACAAGTAGCGAGCAGTACTTC.

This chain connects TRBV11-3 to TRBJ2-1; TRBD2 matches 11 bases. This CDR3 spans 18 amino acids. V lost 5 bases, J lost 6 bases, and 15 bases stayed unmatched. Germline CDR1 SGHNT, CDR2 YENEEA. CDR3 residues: CASSLPRVAGGPINEQFF. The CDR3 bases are TGTGCCAGCAGCCTACCCCGGGTAGCGGGAGGGCCGATCAATGAGCAGTTCTTC.

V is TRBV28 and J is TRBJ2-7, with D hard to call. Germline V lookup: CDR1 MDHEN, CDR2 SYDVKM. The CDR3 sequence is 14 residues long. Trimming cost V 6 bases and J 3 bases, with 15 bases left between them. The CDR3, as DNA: TGTGCCAGCAGGTACAGTAGGGTAGGCTACGAGCAGTACTTC. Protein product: CASRYSRVGYEQYF.

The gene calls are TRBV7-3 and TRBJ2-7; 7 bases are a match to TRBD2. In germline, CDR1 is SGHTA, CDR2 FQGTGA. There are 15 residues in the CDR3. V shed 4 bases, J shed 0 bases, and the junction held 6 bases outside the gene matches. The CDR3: CASSWGTSDSYEQYF. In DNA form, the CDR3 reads TGTGCCAGCAGCTGGGGCACTAGCGACTCCTACGAGCAGTACTTC.

For the CDR3, the DNA is TGCGCCAGCAGCCAAGTGGAGGGGGGGGCCCAAGAGACCCAGTACTTC. Translating gives CASSQVEGGAQETQYF. The chain uses TRBV4-1 and TRBJ2-5, with D possibly being TRBD2 (7 bases). Germline CDR1 MGHRA, CDR2 YSYEKL. V lost 1 base to trimming and J lost 1 base, with 13 bases between them. The length of the CDR3 is 16 residues.

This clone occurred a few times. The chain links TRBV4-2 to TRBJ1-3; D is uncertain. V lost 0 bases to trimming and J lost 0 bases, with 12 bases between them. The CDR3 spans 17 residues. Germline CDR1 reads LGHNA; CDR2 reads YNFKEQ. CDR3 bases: TGTGCCAGCAGCCAAGAGGCGCGGCTTTACTCTGGAAACACCATATATTTT. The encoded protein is CASSQEARLYSGNTIYF.

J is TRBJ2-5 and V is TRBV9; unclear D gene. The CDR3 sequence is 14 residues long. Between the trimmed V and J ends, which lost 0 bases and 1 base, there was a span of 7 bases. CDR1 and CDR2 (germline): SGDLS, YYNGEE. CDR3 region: CASSVDTAQETQYF. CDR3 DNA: TGTGCCAGCAGCGTAGATACAGCCCAAGAGACCCAGTACTTC. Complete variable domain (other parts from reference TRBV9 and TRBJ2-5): DSGVTQTPKHLITATGQRVTLRCSPRSGDLSVYWYQQSLDQGLQFLIQYYNGEERAKGNILERFSAQQFPDLHSELNLSSLELGDSALYFCASSVDTAQETQYFGPGTRLLVL.

The CDR3 is CASSLDPRSYGYTF. Written as DNA, the CDR3 is TGCGCCAGCAGCTTGGATCCTAGATCCTATGGCTACACCTTC. V is TRBV5-1 and J is TRBJ1-2; D is unresolved. The germline gives CDR1 SGHRS, CDR2 YFSETQ. V was clipped by 0 bases and J by 4 bases, with 10 bases between them. The CDR3 has 14 residues.

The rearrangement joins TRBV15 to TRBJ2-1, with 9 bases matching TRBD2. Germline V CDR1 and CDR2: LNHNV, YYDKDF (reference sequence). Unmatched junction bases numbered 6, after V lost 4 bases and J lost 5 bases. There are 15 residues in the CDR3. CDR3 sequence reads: CATSTRTSANNEQFF. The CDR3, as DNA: TGTGCCACCAGCACGCGGACTAGCGCGAACAATGAGCAGTTCTTC.

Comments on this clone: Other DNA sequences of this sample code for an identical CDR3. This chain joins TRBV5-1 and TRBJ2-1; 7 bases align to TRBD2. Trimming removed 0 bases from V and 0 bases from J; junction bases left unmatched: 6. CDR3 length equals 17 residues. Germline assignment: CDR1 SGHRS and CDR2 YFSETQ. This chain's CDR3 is CASSLAGGGSSYNEQFF. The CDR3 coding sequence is TGCGCCAGCAGCTTGGCCGGCGGCGGGAGCTCCTACAATGAGCAGTTCTTC.

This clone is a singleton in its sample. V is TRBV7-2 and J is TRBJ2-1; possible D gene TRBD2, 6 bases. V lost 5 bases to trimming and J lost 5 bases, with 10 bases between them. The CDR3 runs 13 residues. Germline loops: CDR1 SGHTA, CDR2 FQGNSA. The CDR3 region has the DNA TGTGCCAGCAGCCCCGTAGCGGACAATGAGCAGTTCTTC. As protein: CASSPVADNEQFF.

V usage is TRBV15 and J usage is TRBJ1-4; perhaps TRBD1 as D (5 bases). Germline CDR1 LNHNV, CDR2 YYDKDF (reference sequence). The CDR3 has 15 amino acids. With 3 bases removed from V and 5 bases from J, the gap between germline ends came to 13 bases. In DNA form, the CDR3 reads TGTGCCACCAGCAGCCCGACGGGGGGGAATGAAAAACTGTTTTTT. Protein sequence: CATSSPTGGNEKLFF. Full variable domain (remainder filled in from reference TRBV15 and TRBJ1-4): DAMVIQNPRYQVTQFGKPVTLSCSQTLNHNVMYWYQQKSSQAPKLLFHYYDKDFNNEADTPDNFQSRRPNTSFCFLDIRSPGLGDTAMYLCATSSPTGGNEKLFFGSGTQLSVL.

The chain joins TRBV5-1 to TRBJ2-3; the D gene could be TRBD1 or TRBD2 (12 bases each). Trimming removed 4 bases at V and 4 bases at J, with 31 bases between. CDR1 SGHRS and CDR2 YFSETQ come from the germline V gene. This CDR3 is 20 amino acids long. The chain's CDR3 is CASSIPGQGATSGSADTQYF. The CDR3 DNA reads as TGCGCCAGCAGCATACCGGGACAGGGGGCGACTAGCGGGAGCGCAGATACGCAGTATTTT. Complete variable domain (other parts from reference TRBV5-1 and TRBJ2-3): KAGVTQTPRYLIKTRGQQVTLSCSPISGHRSVSWYQQTPGQGLQFLFEYFSETQRNKGNFPGRFSGRQFSNSRSEMNVSTLELGDSALYLCASSIPGQGATSGSADTQYFGPGTRLTVL.

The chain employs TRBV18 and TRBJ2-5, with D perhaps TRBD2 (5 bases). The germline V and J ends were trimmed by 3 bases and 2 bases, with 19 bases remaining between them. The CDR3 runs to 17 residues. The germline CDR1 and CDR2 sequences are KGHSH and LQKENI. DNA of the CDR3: TGTGCCAGCTCACCGGACCCTCGAGGGCCACGGCAAGAGACCCAGTACTTC. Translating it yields CASSPDPRGPRQETQYF.

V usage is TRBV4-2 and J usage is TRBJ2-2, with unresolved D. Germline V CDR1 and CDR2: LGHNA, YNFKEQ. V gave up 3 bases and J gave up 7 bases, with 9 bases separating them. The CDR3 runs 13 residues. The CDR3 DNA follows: TGTGCCAGCAGCCAGGTTGATGGCGGGGAGCTGTTTTTT. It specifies CASSQVDGGELFF.

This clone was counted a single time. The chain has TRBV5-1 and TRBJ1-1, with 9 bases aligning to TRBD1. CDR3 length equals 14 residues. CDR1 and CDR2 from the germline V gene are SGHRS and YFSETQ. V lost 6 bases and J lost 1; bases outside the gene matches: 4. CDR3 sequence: CASKTGQGNTEAFF. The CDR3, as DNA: TGCGCCAGCAAGACGGGACAGGGGAACACTGAAGCTTTCTTT.

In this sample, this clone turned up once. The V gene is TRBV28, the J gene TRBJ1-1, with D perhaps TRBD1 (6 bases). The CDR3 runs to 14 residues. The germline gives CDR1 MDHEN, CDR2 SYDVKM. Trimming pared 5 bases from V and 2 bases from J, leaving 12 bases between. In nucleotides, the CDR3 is TGTGCCAGCAGTCCCGGGGGGGCTAACACTGAAGCTTTCTTT. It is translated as CASSPGGANTEAFF.

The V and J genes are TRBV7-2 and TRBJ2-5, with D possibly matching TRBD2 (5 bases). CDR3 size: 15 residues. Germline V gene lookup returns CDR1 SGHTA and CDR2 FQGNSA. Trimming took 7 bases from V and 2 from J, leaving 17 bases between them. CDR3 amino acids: CASIPSRPGQETQYF. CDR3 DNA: TGTGCCAGCATCCCTAGTCGACCGGGGCAAGAGACCCAGTACTTC.

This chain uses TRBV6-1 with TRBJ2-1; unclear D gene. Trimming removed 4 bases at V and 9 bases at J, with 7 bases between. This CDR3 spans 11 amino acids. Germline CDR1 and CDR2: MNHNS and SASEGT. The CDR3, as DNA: TGTGCCAGCAGTGTGATCGGTGAGCAGTTCTTC. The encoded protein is CASSVIGEQFF.

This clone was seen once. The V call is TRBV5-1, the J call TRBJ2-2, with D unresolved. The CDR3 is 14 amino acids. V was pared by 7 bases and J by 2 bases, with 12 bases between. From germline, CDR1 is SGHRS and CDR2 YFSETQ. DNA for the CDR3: TGCGCCAGCCAAGTTACCCCTAACACCGGGGAGCTGTTTTTT. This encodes CASQVTPNTGELFF.